The clone carrying this T cell receptor beta chain was found a few times. Original data processing: Junction-only sequences without quality scores came from ImmunoSEQ, so filtering differed. Repertoires were generated with immunoSEQ multiplex PCR, while TCRdb's copy carries only in-frame clones and drops some. The V and J calls and clone size were taken over from that table, and D and trimming were inferred from the DNA. The sample lists about 1 million clones, 60% to 80% occurring once. This sample is part of a study of shared clonotypes between healthy human individuals. The germline V and J ends were trimmed by 4 bases and 11 bases, with 12 bases remaining between them. The CDR3 is made up of 13 amino acids. Germline-derived CDR1 and CDR2 are SEHNR and FQNEAQ (reference sequence).

Sequenced input: memory CD4+ T cells sorted from blood. Subset denoted: CD45RA-negative fraction. The sequence was collected from a man aged 18-30 years in good health. The chain combines TRBV7-9 with TRBJ1-6, with no clear D. CDR3: CASSSDPETPLHF. The CDR3 coding sequence is TGTGCCAGCAGCTCCGATCCGGAGACACCCCTCCACTTT.